The clone carrying this T cell receptor beta chain occurred a few times. Its specificity is unknown. This sample was taken from a study of T cell repertoires in cytomegalovirus infection. The CDR3 is 12 amino acids. Germline V gene sequence: CDR1 DFQATT, CDR2 SNEGSKA (reference sequence). V shed 3 bases and J shed 0 bases, with 3 bases lying between them. Whole-study findings and limits: People with CMV and the relevant HLA were identified by cumulative public TCR beta family frequency. Within the response measured ex vivo, HLA-C-restricted CMV-specific TCR beta clonotypes were dominant.

TCRdb fed the reads into MiXCR, producing one record per CDR3 protein. Altogether 50,000 or so distinct CDR3 sequences are present, roughly 20% being singletons, with the ten largest covering roughly 18%. The source is a human donor in good health (CMV status not recorded). Some clones in this sample may be carry-over from other donors' samples. V and J are TRBV20-1 and TRBJ1-3; D is ambiguous. Input material: PBMCs, sequenced either directly or after in vitro stimulation (not recorded which). The CDR3 DNA reads TGCAGTGCTAGGTCCTCTGGAAACACCATATATTTT. It translates to CSARSSGNTIYF.